Sequencing of this T cell receptor beta chain was carried out in a study of human CD4 T cells and Enterobacteriaceae. Detection sensitivity for ex vivo total memory CD4+ was one cell in 200,000. Sequenced by immunoSEQ multiplex PCR; TCRdb stores in-frame clones only, minus some. The sample carries just under 30,000 clones, around four fifths recorded once. All CD4+ cells other than CD45RA+CCR7+CD95- naive cells were sorted as memory, over 95% pure. Before sorting, cells positive for CD8, CD14, CD16, CD56, CD19 or bright CD25 were removed. The ends lost 0 bases at V and 9 bases at J; junction bases unmatched: 11. The V gene's germline CDR1 is MNHNS and CDR2 SASEGT. The CDR3 contains 16 residues.

This receptor was identified in a human donor in good health. The material sequenced was memory CD4+ T cells from blood. The chain links TRBV6-1 to TRBJ1-2; 9 bases are a match to TRBD1. CDR3 in DNA: TGTGCCAGCAGTGAAGCGCGGAGGACAGGGGTGGGGAGCTACACCTTC. This translates into CASSEARRTGVGSYTF.